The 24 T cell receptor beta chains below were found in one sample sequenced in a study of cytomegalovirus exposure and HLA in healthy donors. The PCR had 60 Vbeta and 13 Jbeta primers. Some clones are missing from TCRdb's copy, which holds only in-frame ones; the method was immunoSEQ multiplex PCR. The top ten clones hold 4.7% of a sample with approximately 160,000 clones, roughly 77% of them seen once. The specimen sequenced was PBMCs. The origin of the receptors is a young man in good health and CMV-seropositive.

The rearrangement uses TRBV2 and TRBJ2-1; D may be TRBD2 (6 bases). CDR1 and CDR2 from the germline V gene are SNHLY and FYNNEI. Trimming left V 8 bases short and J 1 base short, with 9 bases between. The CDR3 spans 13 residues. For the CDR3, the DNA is TGTGCCAGCGAGCGGGTTTCCTACAATGAGCAGTTCTTC. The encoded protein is CASERVSYNEQFF.

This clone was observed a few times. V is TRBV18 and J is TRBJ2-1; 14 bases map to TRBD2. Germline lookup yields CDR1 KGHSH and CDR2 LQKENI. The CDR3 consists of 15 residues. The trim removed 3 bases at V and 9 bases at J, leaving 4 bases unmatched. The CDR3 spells CASSPGLAGDGEQFF. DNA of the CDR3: TGTGCCAGCTCACCGGGACTAGCGGGAGACGGTGAGCAGTTCTTC.

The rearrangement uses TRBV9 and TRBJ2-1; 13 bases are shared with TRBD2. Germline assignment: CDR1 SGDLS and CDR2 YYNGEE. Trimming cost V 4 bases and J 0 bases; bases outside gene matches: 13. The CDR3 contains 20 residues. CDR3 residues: CASSQSRGLAGLSSYNEQFF. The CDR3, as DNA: TGTGCCAGCAGCCAGTCAAGGGGACTAGCGGGGCTGAGCTCCTACAATGAGCAGTTCTTC.

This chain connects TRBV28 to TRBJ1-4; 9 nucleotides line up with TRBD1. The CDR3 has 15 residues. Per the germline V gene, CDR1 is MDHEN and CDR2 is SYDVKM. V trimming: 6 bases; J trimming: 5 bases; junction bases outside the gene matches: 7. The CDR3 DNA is TGTGCCAGCAGCCCATGGGACAGGGACAATGAAAAACTGTTTTTT. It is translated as CASSPWDRDNEKLFF.

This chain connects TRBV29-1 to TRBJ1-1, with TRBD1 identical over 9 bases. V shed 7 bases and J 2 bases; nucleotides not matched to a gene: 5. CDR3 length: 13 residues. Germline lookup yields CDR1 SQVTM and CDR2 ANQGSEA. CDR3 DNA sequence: TGCAGCGCCCAGACAGGGGGAAACACTGAAGCTTTCTTT. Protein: CSAQTGGNTEAFF.

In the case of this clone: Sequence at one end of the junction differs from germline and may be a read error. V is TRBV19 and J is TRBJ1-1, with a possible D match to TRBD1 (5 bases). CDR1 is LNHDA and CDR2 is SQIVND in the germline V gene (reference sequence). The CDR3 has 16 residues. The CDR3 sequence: CASSTSLGRLNPEAFF. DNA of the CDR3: TGTGCCAGTAGTACCTCTCTGGGGCGGTTGAACCCTGAAGCTTTCTTT.

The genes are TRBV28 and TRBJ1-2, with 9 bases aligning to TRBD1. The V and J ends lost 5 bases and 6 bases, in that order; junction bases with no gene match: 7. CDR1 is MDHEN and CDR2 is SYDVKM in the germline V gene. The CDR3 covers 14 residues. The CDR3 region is CASSRRDRGDGYTF. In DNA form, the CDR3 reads TGTGCCAGCAGTCGAAGAGACAGGGGGGATGGCTACACCTTC.

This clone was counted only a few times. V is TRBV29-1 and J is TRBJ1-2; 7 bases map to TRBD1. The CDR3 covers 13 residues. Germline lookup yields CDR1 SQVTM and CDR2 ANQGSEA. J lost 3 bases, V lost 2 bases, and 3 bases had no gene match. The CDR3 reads CSVETGVHYGYTF. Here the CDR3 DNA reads TGCAGCGTTGAAACAGGGGTCCACTATGGCTACACCTTC.

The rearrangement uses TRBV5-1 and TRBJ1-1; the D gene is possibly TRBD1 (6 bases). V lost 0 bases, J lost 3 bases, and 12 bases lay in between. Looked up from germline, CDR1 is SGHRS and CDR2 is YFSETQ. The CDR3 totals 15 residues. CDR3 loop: CASSLAGGGDTEAFF. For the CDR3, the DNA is TGCGCCAGCAGCTTGGCCGGAGGGGGGGACACTGAAGCTTTCTTT.

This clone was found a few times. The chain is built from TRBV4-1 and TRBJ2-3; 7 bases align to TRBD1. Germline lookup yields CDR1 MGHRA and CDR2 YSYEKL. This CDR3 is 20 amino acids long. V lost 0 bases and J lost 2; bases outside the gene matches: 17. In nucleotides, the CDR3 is TGCGCCAGCAGCCAAGATTGGGAGTTTTATCGGGACAGAGCCACAGATACGCAGTATTTT. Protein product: CASSQDWEFYRDRATDTQYF.

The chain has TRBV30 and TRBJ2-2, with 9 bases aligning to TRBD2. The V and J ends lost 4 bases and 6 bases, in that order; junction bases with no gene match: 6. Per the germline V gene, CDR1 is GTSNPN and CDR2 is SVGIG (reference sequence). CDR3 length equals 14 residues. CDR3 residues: CAWKGTSSPGELFF. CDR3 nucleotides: TGTGCCTGGAAGGGGACTAGCAGCCCCGGGGAGCTGTTTTTT.

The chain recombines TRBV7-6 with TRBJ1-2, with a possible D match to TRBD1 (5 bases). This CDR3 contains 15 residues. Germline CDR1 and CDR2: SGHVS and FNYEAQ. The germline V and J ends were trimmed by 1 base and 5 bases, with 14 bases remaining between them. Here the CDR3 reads CASSLGSGGSYGYTF. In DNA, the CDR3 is TGTGCCAGCAGCTTAGGGTCGGGGGGTAGTTATGGCTACACCTTC.

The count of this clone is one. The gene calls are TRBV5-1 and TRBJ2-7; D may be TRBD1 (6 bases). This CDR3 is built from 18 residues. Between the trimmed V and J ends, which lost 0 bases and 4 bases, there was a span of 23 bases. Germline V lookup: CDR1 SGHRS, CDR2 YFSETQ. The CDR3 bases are TGCGCCAGCAGCTTGGTAAGAGGTGGGGGCGGACCAAATTACGAGCAGTACGTC. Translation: CASSLVRGGGGPNYEQYV.

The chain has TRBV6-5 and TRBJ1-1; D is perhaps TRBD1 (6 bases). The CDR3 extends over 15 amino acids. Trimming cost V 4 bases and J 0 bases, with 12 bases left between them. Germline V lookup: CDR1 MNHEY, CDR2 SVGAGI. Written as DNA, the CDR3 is TGTGCCAGCAGTTCAGGGGAATGGGTGAACACTGAAGCTTTCTTT. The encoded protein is CASSSGEWVNTEAFF.

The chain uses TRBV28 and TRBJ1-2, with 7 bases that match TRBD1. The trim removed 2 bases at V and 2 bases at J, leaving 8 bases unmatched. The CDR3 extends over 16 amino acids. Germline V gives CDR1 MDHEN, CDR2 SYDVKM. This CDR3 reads CASSLRVQGTNYGYTF. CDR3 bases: TGTGCCAGCAGTTTAAGGGTACAGGGGACAAACTATGGCTACACCTTC.

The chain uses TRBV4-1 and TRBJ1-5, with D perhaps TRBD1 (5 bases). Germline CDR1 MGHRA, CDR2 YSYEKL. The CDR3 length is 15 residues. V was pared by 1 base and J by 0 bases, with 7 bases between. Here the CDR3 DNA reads TGCGCCAGCAGCCAAGTAGGGGCTAGCAATCAGCCCCAGCATTTT. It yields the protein CASSQVGASNQPQHF.

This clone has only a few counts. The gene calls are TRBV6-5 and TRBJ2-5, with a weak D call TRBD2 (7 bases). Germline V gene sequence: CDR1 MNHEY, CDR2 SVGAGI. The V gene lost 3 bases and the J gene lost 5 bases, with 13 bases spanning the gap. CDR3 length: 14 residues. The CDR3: CASSYGGARETQYF. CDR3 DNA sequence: TGTGCCAGCAGTTATGGGGGGGCGCGGGAGACCCAGTACTTC.

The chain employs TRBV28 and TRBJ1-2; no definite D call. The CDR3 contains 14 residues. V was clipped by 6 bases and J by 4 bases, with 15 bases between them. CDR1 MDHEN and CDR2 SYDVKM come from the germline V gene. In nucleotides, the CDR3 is TGTGCCAGCAGCCCTGACCGCATAGCCTATGGCTACACCTTC. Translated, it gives CASSPDRIAYGYTF.

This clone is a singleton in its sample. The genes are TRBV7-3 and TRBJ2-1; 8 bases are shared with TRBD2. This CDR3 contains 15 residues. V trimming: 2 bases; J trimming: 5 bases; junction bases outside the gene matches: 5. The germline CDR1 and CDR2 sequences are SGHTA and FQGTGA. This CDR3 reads CASSLAGGAHNEQFF. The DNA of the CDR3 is TGTGCCAGCAGCTTAGCCGGGGGGGCCCACAATGAGCAGTTCTTC.

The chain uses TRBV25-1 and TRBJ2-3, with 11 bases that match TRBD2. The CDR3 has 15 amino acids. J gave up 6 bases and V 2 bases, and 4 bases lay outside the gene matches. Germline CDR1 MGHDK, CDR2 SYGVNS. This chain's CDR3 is CASSELAGGGDTQYF. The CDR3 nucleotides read TGTGCCAGCAGTGAACTAGCGGGAGGTGGCGATACGCAGTATTTT.

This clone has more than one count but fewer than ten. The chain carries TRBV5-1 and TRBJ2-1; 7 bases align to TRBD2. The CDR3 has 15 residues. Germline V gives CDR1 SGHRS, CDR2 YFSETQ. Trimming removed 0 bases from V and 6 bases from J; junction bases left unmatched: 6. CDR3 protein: CASSLASGAPNEQFF. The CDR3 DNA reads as TGCGCCAGCAGCTTGGCCAGCGGGGCACCCAATGAGCAGTTCTTC.

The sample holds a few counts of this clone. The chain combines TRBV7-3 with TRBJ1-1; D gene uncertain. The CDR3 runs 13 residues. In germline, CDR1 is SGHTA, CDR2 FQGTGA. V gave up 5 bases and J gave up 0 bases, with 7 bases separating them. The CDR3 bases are TGTGCCAGCAGCCTGACACTGAACACTGAAGCTTTCTTT. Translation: CASSLTLNTEAFF.

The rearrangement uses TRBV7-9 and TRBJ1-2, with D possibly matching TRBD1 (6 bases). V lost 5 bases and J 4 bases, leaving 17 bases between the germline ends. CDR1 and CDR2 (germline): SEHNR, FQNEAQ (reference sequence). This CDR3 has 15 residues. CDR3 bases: TGTGCCAGCAGCCAAGCAGGGGACATTGGCTATGGCTACACCTTC. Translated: CASSQAGDIGYGYTF.

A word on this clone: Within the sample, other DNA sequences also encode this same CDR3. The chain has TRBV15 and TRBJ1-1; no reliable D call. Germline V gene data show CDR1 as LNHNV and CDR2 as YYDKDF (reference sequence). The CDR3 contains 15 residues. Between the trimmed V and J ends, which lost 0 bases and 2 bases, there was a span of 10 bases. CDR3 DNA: TGTGCCACCAGCAGAGATCGCGGGCCAAACACTGAAGCTTTCTTT. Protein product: CATSRDRGPNTEAFF.